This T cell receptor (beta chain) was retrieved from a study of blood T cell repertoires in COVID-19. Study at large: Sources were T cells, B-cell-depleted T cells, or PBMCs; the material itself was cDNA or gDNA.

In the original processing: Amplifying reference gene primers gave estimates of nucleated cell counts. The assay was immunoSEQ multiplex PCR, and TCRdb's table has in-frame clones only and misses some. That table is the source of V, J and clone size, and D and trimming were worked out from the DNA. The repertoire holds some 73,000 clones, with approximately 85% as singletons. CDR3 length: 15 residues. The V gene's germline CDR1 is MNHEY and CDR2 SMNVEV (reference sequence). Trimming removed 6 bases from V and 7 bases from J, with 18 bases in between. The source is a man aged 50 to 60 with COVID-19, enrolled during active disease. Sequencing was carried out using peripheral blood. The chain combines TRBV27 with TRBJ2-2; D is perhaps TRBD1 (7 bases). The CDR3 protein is CASSLRQGLGGELFF. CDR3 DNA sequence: TGTGCCAGCAGCTTGAGACAGGGACTGGGCGGGGAGCTGTTTTTT.